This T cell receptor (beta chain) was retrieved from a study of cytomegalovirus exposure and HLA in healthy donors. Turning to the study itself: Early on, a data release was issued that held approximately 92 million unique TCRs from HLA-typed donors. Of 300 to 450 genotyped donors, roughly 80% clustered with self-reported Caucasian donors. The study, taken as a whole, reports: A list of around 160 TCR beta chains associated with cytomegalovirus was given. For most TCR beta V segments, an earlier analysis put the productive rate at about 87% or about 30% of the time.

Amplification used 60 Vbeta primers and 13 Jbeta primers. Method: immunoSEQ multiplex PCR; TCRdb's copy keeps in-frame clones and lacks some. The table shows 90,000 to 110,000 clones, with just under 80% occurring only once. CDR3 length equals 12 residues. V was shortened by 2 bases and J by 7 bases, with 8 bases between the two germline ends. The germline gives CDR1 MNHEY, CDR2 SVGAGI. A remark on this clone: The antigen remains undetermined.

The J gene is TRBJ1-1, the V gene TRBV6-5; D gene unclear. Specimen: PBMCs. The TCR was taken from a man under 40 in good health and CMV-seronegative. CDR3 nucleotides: TGTGCCAGCAGTTACATCCGGGGTGAAGCTTTCTTT. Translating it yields CASSYIRGEAFF.